This TCR beta chain comes out of a study of shared clonotypes between healthy human individuals. Study overall: CD8 memory received one plate per donor, CD8 naive two, CD4 memory three and CD4 naive three.

Findings and caveats of the study: Donor clonotype sharing was expected to depend on sequencing depth. What naive subsets generally showed was a larger estimated richness than memory subsets showed.

This CDR3 comprises 17 residues. V was cut by 3 bases and J by 0 bases, with 15 bases left in between. CDR1 and CDR2 from the germline V gene are KGHSH and LQKENI. Remarks on this clone: Its specificity is unknown.

Measured with immunoSEQ multiplex PCR; TCRdb has only the in-frame clones, and not every one. Among about 1.5 million clones, approximately 98% were seen once, and the ten largest hold about 0.42%. The specimen was naive CD4+ T cells sorted from blood. Noted subset: CD45RA+ positively selected. The source of this sequence is a man aged 25-45 years in good health. The rearrangement links TRBV18 to TRBJ2-4, with TRBD1 as a possible D gene (6 bases). CDR3 bases: TGTGCCAGCTCACCCCAACAGGGATCCCTAGCCAAAAACATTCAGTACTTC. It specifies CASSPQQGSLAKNIQYF.